Listed here are 10 T cell receptor beta chains from one sample, sequenced in a study of T cell responses to AZD1222 COVID-19 vaccine listed by TCRdb under 2021. What the time point label conveys for this sample: baseline before first vaccination. Libraries were made using the immunoSEQ multiplex PCR assay. TCRdb limited this immuneACCESS table to in-frame rearrangements with V and J called. A share of clones is missing; checked studies link under half to unresolved V genes, and the rest is unexplained. The sample yields about 97,000 clones; about nine tenths were counted once. Jointly, the top ten make up 1% to 1.5% of the sample. Source: peripheral blood, taken on day 0 of AZD1222 vaccination. These receptors came from an adult in good health.

The chain has TRBV12-3 or TRBV12-4 and TRBJ1-6; D gene unclear. This CDR3 has 12 residues. Trimming took off 5 bases at V and 9 bases at J, with 8 bases between the two ends. CDR3 sequence: CASSPPASPLHF. The CDR3, as DNA: TGTGCCAGCAGTCCCCCCGCTTCACCCCTCCACTTT.

In this sample, this clone turned up a few times. The chain has TRBV28 and TRBJ1-4, with TRBD1 matching 8 bases. The CDR3 is made up of 16 amino acids. V dropped 7 bases and J dropped 0; count of bases not matched to a gene: 7. Germline V gene data show CDR1 as MDHEN and CDR2 as SYDVKM. This chain's CDR3 is CASTAGQGPTNEKLFF. The CDR3 bases are TGTGCCAGCACCGCAGGACAGGGACCAACTAATGAAAAACTGTTTTTT.

The J gene is TRBJ1-1, the V gene TRBV6-6; no clear D gene. V was cut by 5 bases and J by 4 bases, with 11 bases left in between. Per the germline V gene, CDR1 is MNHNY and CDR2 is SVGAGI (reference sequence). The CDR3 spans 13 residues. CDR3 region: CASSPLEATEAFF. Written as DNA, the CDR3 is TGTGCCAGCAGTCCACTGGAGGCCACTGAAGCTTTCTTT.

The chain employs TRBV5-4 and TRBJ2-7; D is possibly TRBD1 or TRBD2 (5 bases each). CDR3 length equals 15 residues. From germline, CDR1 is SGHNT and CDR2 YYREEE (reference sequence). V dropped 3 bases and J dropped 0 bases, with 13 bases sitting between them. The CDR3 DNA reads as TGTGCCAGCAGCTCCGGGACCTCCCGCTCCTACGAGCAGTACTTC. Amino acids: CASSSGTSRSYEQYF.

The chain carries TRBV3-1 (or the pseudogene TRBV3-2) and TRBJ1-3; 7 bases are shared with TRBD1. The CDR3 contains 16 residues. Per the germline V gene, CDR1 is LGHDT and CDR2 is YNNKEL (reference sequence). Trimming cost V 4 bases and J 0 bases; bases outside gene matches: 6. The CDR3 DNA is TGTGCCAGCAGCCTCGGACAGGCCCTCTCTGGAAACACCATATATTTT. Translated: CASSLGQALSGNTIYF.

This clone appeared a single time. This rearrangement joins TRBV20-1 to TRBJ1-1; possibly TRBD1 for D (5 bases). The CDR3 runs 11 residues. Trimming stripped 4 bases from V and 6 bases from J, with 9 bases between. Germline assignment: CDR1 DFQATT and CDR2 SNEGSKA (reference sequence). Written as DNA, the CDR3 is TGCAGTGCTACCCTGGGGGCTGAAGCTTTCTTT. Amino acids: CSATLGAEAFF.

This CDR3 is CASSLWGQGGSNQPQHF. The CDR3, as DNA: TGTGCCAGCAGTTTATGGGGACAGGGGGGAAGCAATCAGCCCCAGCATTTT. This chain connects TRBV28 to TRBJ1-5; 11 nucleotides align to TRBD1. The CDR3 runs to 17 residues. Trimming cost V 0 bases and J 1 base; bases outside gene matches: 2. Germline CDR1 reads MDHEN; CDR2 reads SYDVKM.

The chain employs TRBV6-5 and TRBJ2-1; a weak D match, TRBD1 (6 bases). V gave up 5 bases and J gave up 0 bases, with 8 bases separating them. This CDR3 contains 14 residues. The germline gives CDR1 MNHEY, CDR2 SVGAGI. The CDR3 reads CASSLTGSYNEQFF. The DNA for the CDR3 is TGTGCCAGCAGTCTGACAGGCTCCTACAATGAGCAGTTCTTC.

The DNA for the CDR3 is TGTGCCAGGGCAGCTGATCAGCCCCAGCATTTT. Translation gives CARAADQPQHF. The chain combines TRBV27 with TRBJ1-5, with unresolved D. The V gene's germline CDR1 is MNHEY and CDR2 SMNVEV (reference sequence). The CDR3 loop spans 11 amino acids. The V and J ends lost 9 bases and 5 bases respectively, with 8 bases between them.

The V call is TRBV28, the J call TRBJ1-2; D uncertain. Looked up from germline, CDR1 is MDHEN and CDR2 is SYDVKM. Trimming took off 8 bases at V and 2 bases at J, with 12 bases between the two ends. This CDR3 has 13 residues. The CDR3 region has the DNA TGTGCCAGCCTCTCGGGCCCAAACTATGGCTACACCTTC. Amino acids: CASLSGPNYGYTF.